Following are 25 T cell receptor beta chains from one sample sequenced in a study of a mutant IDH1 vaccine in newly diagnosed glioma (TCRdb year 2021). The intended sense of this specimen's time point label: baseline, week 1 (first vaccination visit). In light of the paper, this sample's treatment or condition label describes: pre-vaccination baseline after standard-of-care therapy. Libraries were built with the immunoSEQ multiplex PCR assay. Drawn from immuneACCESS, this table holds only the in-frame rearrangements with V and J called that TCRdb kept. Clones are partly lost; checked studies trace under half to an unresolved V gene and leave the rest unexplained. The sample yields roughly 19,000 clones; around 85% were counted once. The ten largest make up approximately 5% of the sample. Sequencing used PBMCs, obtained from a glioma patient treated with radiotherapy, temozolomide or both. The receptors here all came from a middle-aged man with glioma.

The CDR3 DNA is TGTGCCAGCTCACCGACCGGGACAGGGGGCTTCTACACAGATACGCAGTATTTT. This codes for CASSPTGTGGFYTDTQYF. This chain uses TRBV18 with TRBJ2-3; 12 bases line up with TRBD1. The germline CDR1 and CDR2 sequences are KGHSH and LQKENI. J gave up 2 bases and V 3 bases, and 9 bases lay outside the gene matches. The CDR3 length is 18 residues. The whole variable domain, filled in from reference TRBV18 and TRBJ2-3, reads NAGVMQNPRHLVRRRGQEARLRCSPMKGHSHVYWYRQLPEEGLKFMVYLQKENIIDESGMPKERFSAEFPKEGPSILRIQQVVRGDSAAYFCASSPTGTGGFYTDTQYFGPGTRLTVL.

The rearrangement links TRBV7-9 to TRBJ2-5; perhaps TRBD1 as D (6 bases). This CDR3 has 13 amino acids. In germline, CDR1 is SEHNR, CDR2 FQNEAQ (reference sequence). The V end lost 4 bases, the J end lost 4 bases, and 10 bases lay between the germline ends. CDR3 in DNA: TGTGCCAGCAGCTCCCCAGGGGTAGAGACCCAGTACTTC. Amino acid sequence: CASSSPGVETQYF.

A few counts support this clone. The rearrangement joins TRBV29-1 to TRBJ1-1; D not resolved. Germline loops: CDR1 SQVTM, CDR2 ANQGSEA. The V and J ends lost 1 base and 7 bases respectively, with 4 bases between them. This CDR3 has 10 residues. CDR3: CSVEAIEAFF. CDR3 coding DNA: TGCAGCGTTGAAGCGATTGAAGCTTTCTTT.

The CDR3 DNA reads TGTGCCAGCAGCCCCGGGCTTGGACATGAGCAGTTCTTC. Translated, it gives CASSPGLGHEQFF. This rearrangement joins TRBV7-7 to TRBJ2-1, with unresolved D. Germline-derived CDR1 and CDR2 are SSHAT and FNYEAQ (reference sequence). The ends were cut back, 5 bases at V and 8 bases at J, with 13 bases in the middle. CDR3 length equals 13 residues.

This clone was recorded once. The J gene is TRBJ1-5, the V gene TRBV19; TRBD1 matches 7 bases. The V gene's germline CDR1 is LNHDA and CDR2 SQIVND (reference sequence). The CDR3 loop spans 15 amino acids. The V gene end was trimmed by 6 bases and the J gene end by 9 bases; junction bases not matched to a gene: 14. The CDR3 spells CASSAPTGVAGPQHF. CDR3 in DNA: TGTGCCAGTAGCGCACCTACAGGGGTAGCGGGGCCCCAGCATTTT.

The chain couples TRBV5-1 to TRBJ1-1, with D hard to call. The V gene lost 2 bases and the J gene lost 1 base, with 6 bases spanning the gap. Germline CDR1 is SGHRS and CDR2 is YFSETQ. There are 13 residues in the CDR3. CDR3 in DNA: TGCGCCAGCAGCTTCAACTCGAACACTGAAGCTTTCTTT. Translation gives CASSFNSNTEAFF.

The chain has TRBV4-2 and TRBJ2-7, with D perhaps being TRBD1 or TRBD2 (6 bases each). CDR3 size: 16 residues. The germline gives CDR1 LGHNA, CDR2 YNFKEQ. V was trimmed by 1 base and J by 2 bases, leaving 15 bases between them. This chain's CDR3 is CASSQAGALSPYEQYF. CDR3 bases: TGTGCCAGCAGCCAAGCGGGGGCCCTTTCCCCCTACGAGCAGTACTTC.

The chain has TRBV6-5 and TRBJ1-5; D ambiguous. Germline CDR1 is MNHEY and CDR2 is SVGAGI. The CDR3 consists of 15 residues. V lost 5 bases to trimming and J lost 1 base, with 12 bases between them. Here the CDR3 reads CASSPDGWSNQPQHF. The CDR3 DNA reads as TGTGCCAGCAGTCCTGATGGTTGGAGCAATCAGCCCCAGCATTTT.

This clone has a single count. V and J are TRBV29-1 and TRBJ2-1; tentatively, D is TRBD2 (6 bases). The CDR3 is 13 amino acids. Germline V gives CDR1 SQVTM, CDR2 ANQGSEA. V lost 0 bases, J lost 12 bases, and 15 bases lay in between. The chain's CDR3 is CSVEDGGSTVQFF. In DNA form, the CDR3 reads TGCAGCGTTGAAGATGGAGGGTCCACGGTGCAGTTCTTC.

J is TRBJ1-1 and V is TRBV29-1, with D hard to call. The CDR3 covers 14 residues. V lost 3 bases, J lost 0 bases, and 11 bases lay in between. CDR1 and CDR2 from the germline V gene are SQVTM and ANQGSEA. CDR3 protein: CSVERSGMNTEAFF. The CDR3 DNA sequence: TGCAGCGTTGAGCGCAGCGGAATGAACACTGAAGCTTTCTTT.

This chain joins TRBV29-1 and TRBJ2-7, with 7 positions matching TRBD2. The germline CDR1 and CDR2 sequences are SQVTM and ANQGSEA. The CDR3 totals 18 residues. Trimming took 3 bases from V and 5 from J; bases not matched to a gene: 22. The CDR3 is CSVDDGGGVVGKNNEQYF. CDR3 DNA sequence: TGCAGCGTTGACGATGGGGGGGGAGTGGTGGGGAAGAACAACGAGCAGTACTTC.

This chain links TRBV10-3 with TRBJ1-1, with D possibly matching TRBD1 (5 bases). Between the trimmed V and J ends, which lost 11 bases and 7 bases, there was a span of 26 bases. Germline V gene lookup returns CDR1 ENHRY and CDR2 SYGVKD. The CDR3 runs to 15 residues. This chain's CDR3 is CAVQGSGTYGGEAFF. The CDR3 DNA reads TGTGCCGTCCAGGGTTCCGGGACCTACGGGGGTGAAGCTTTCTTT.

This clone showed up just a few times. The chain combines TRBV27 with TRBJ1-5; D possibly corresponds to TRBD1 (5 bases). V was shortened by 3 bases and J by 4 bases, with 10 bases between the two germline ends. This CDR3 is 14 amino acids long. Germline V gene lookup returns CDR1 MNHEY and CDR2 SMNVEV (reference sequence). The CDR3 coding sequence is TGTGCCAGCAGTTTTGTGGGACCAAATCAGCCCCAGCATTTT. Amino acid sequence: CASSFVGPNQPQHF.

V is TRBV4-1 and J is TRBJ2-5, with D maybe TRBD2 (5 bases). CDR3 length: 11 residues. Germline CDR1 reads MGHRA; CDR2 reads YSYEKL. The germline V and J ends were trimmed by 4 bases and 5 bases, with 5 bases remaining between them. CDR3 DNA sequence: TGCGCCAGCAGCCGAGGGGAGACCCAGTACTTC. Translation gives CASSRGETQYF.

This clone was detected only a few times. This chain uses TRBV28 with TRBJ1-1; unclear D gene. V was shortened by 2 bases and J by 10 bases, with 14 bases between the two germline ends. From germline, CDR1 is MDHEN and CDR2 SYDVKM. This CDR3 spans 13 amino acids. CDR3 sequence (DNA): TGTGCCAGCAGTTTACTGTCAGTGGGAGGAGCTTTCTTT. This translates into CASSLLSVGGAFF. Together with reference TRBV28 and TRBJ1-1, the CDR3 gives the full variable domain: DVKVTQSSRYLVKRTGEKVFLECVQDMDHENMFWYRQDPGLGLRLIYFSYDVKMKEKGDIPEGYSVSREKKERFSLILESASTNQTSMYLCASSLLSVGGAFFGQGTRLTVV.

The sample holds one count of this clone. The chain has TRBV5-5 and TRBJ2-7, with 7 bases fitting TRBD1. CDR1 is SGHKS and CDR2 is YYEKEE in the germline V gene (reference sequence). Trimming cost V 5 bases and J 3 bases; bases outside gene matches: 5. The CDR3 is 13 amino acids. The CDR3 sequence: CASRMGQSYEQYV. The DNA for the CDR3 is TGTGCCAGCAGAATGGGACAGAGCTACGAGCAGTACGTC.

This clone was picked up one time. V gene TRBV5-1 combines with J gene TRBJ1-6; 10 positions agree with TRBD1. The CDR3 sequence is 16 residues long. With 5 bases clipped from V and 7 bases from J, the junction kept 9 bases outside the gene matches. CDR1 and CDR2 (germline): SGHRS, YFSETQ. The CDR3 region is CASSWGGQGLNSPLHF. The CDR3, as DNA: TGCGCCAGCAGTTGGGGGGGACAGGGGTTGAATTCACCCCTCCACTTT.

This rearrangement joins TRBV6-5 to TRBJ1-5, with D perhaps TRBD1 (6 bases). Germline V gives CDR1 MNHEY, CDR2 SVGAGI. V was trimmed by 9 bases and J by 3 bases, leaving 12 bases between them. This CDR3 region has 13 residues. The CDR3 region is CASRGGNNQPQHF. CDR3 bases: TGTGCCAGTCGAGGGGGGAACAATCAGCCCCAGCATTTT.

J is TRBJ1-1 and V is TRBV6-1; D is uncertain. The germline V gene has CDR1 MNHNS and CDR2 SASEGT. The germline V and J ends were trimmed by 2 bases and 5 bases, with 15 bases remaining between them. The CDR3 is 15 residues long. The CDR3, as DNA: TGTGCCAGCAGTGAAACTTGGACGGGTGTGACTGAAGCTTTCTTT. Amino acid sequence: CASSETWTGVTEAFF.

The chain employs TRBV6-5 and TRBJ1-4; the D gene is possibly TRBD1 (5 bases). V lost 6 bases and J lost 5, with 10 bases in between. Germline values: CDR1 MNHEY, CDR2 SVGAGI. The CDR3 runs to 13 residues. Written as DNA, the CDR3 is TGTGCCAGCAGCCCGGACATAAATGAAAAACTGTTTTTT. Encoded protein: CASSPDINEKLFF.

The gene calls are TRBV6-1 and TRBJ1-4; 7 bases match TRBD1. CDR3 length equals 15 residues. Losses at the gene ends were 6 bases for V and 5 bases for J; bases not matched to a gene: 9. Germline CDR1 MNHNS, CDR2 SASEGT. The CDR3 DNA is TGTGCCAGCAGCGGACAGGCCTTAACCAATGAAAAACTGTTTTTT. Amino acid sequence: CASSGQALTNEKLFF.

The rearrangement uses TRBV4-1 and TRBJ2-2, with D unclear. Looked up from germline, CDR1 is MGHRA and CDR2 is YSYEKL. With 0 bases removed from V and 1 base from J, the gap between germline ends came to 6 bases. This CDR3 spans 15 amino acids. The CDR3 nucleotides are TGCGCCAGCAGCCAAGATCACATGAACACCGGGGAGCTGTTTTTT. Protein: CASSQDHMNTGELFF.

The V and J genes are TRBV25-1 and TRBJ1-1; no reliable D call. The V and J ends lost 6 bases and 1 base respectively, with 15 bases between them. The germline V gene encodes CDR1 MGHDK and CDR2 SYGVNS. CDR3 size: 15 residues. The CDR3 reads CASSPVSESNTEAFF. The CDR3 DNA reads as TGTGCCAGCAGCCCCGTTTCCGAGTCGAACACTGAAGCTTTCTTT.

The chain is built from TRBV6-5 and TRBJ2-5; 11 bases map to TRBD2. Germline-derived CDR1 and CDR2 are MNHEY and SVGAGI. The ends lost 0 bases at V and 5 bases at J; junction bases unmatched: 5. The CDR3 is 16 residues long. The CDR3 here is CASSYSASGRYETQYF. As DNA, the CDR3 is TGTGCCAGCAGTTACTCTGCTAGCGGGAGGTATGAGACCCAGTACTTC.

The gene calls are TRBV25-1 and TRBJ1-6, with 7 bases that match TRBD1. The CDR3 is 16 amino acids. J lost 6 bases, V lost 3 bases, and 8 bases had no gene match. The germline V gene has CDR1 MGHDK and CDR2 SYGVNS. CDR3 sequence: CASSDRQGQPNSPLHF. DNA for the CDR3: TGTGCCAGCAGTGACCGACAGGGCCAACCTAATTCACCCCTCCACTTT.